The 3 T cell receptor beta chains below all came from one sample that was sequenced in a study of shared clonotypes between healthy human individuals. Clones were read by immunoSEQ multiplex PCR, and TCRdb kept only the in-frame ones, dropping some. The table lists 550,000 to 800,000 clones, 74% of them singletons. Sequencing input: memory CD4+ T cells sorted from blood. Subset specified: CD45RA-negative fraction. Source of these receptors: a woman under 40 in good health.

The chain joins TRBV25-1 to TRBJ2-3; 8 bases are shared with TRBD2. CDR1 is MGHDK and CDR2 is SYGVNS in the germline V gene. The trim removed 3 bases at V and 4 bases at J, leaving 6 bases unmatched. The CDR3 runs 15 residues. In nucleotides, the CDR3 is TGTGCCAGCAGTGAGAGGCGGGAGGAAGCAGATACGCAGTATTTT. Translated: CASSERREEADTQYF.

The CDR3: CASSSRQGTYEQYF. As DNA, the CDR3 is TGTGCCAGCTCATCCCGACAGGGGACCTACGAGCAGTACTTC. The chain has TRBV18 and TRBJ2-7; 8 bases line up with TRBD1. Germline V gives CDR1 KGHSH, CDR2 LQKENI. V lost 5 bases and J lost 2; bases outside the gene matches: 5. CDR3 length equals 14 residues. The variable domain in full, completed from reference TRBV18 and TRBJ2-7, reads NAGVMQNPRHLVRRRGQEARLRCSPMKGHSHVYWYRQLPEEGLKFMVYLQKENIIDESGMPKERFSAEFPKEGPSILRIQQVVRGDSAAYFCASSSRQGTYEQYFGPGTRLTVT.

The V gene is TRBV14, the J gene TRBJ1-1; no firm D call. The CDR3 sequence is 14 residues long. Trimming left V 1 base short and J 1 base short, with 7 bases between. The V gene's germline CDR1 is SGHDN and CDR2 FVKESK. The CDR3 bases are TGTGCCAGCAGCCAAGGCCGGGAGAACACTGAAGCTTTCTTT. Translated, it gives CASSQGRENTEAFF.